The TCR beta chain described here comes from a study of Graves' ophthalmopathy and Graves' hyperthyroidism listed by TCRdb under 2018. Regarding the complete study: A patient counted as having stable hyperthyroidism if there was no progression to ophthalmopathy within 18 months of follow-up. TCR beta repertoire signatures were used to distinguish Graves' ophthalmopathy from Graves' hyperthyroidism and to predict progression to ophthalmopathy. In total, 135 blood samples were TCR-sequenced: 40 to 45 ophthalmopathy, under 80 hyperthyroidism and roughly 17 hyperthyroidism-to-ophthalmopathy patients. To explore V-J signatures that separate ophthalmopathy from hyperthyroidism, a discovery set of approximately 100 patients was enrolled, consisting of 43 with ophthalmopathy and some 59 with stable hyperthyroidism. An independent validation cohort comprised roughly 20 hyperthyroidism patients and roughly 15 patients who later progressed from hyperthyroidism to ophthalmopathy. In roughly 6 hyperthyroidism patients, T-cell repertoires of thyroid tissue and blood were compared. Following sample collection, hyperthyroidism patients were given methimazole at a starting dose of 30 mg daily, and ophthalmopathy patients were given high-dose intravenous methylprednisolone. Overall study results and their limits: Most of the expanded thyroid clonotypes with a frequency above 0.001 were also detected in blood, and it was suggested that the thyroid immune response may be reflected by blood repertoires. In cross-validation, the 13-signature model distinguished ophthalmopathy from stable hyperthyroidism with nearly 90% sensitivity and about 81% specificity, while in the test set the corresponding values were 80% and 75%. In validation, the model predicted ophthalmopathy progression with nearly 71% sensitivity and roughly 78% specificity; more than ten predicted patients were CT-confirmed with GO in a median of 6.5 months. Sample size was not predetermined statistically, and investigators were not blinded to group allocation.

The CDR3 spans 15 residues, from the cysteine through the phenylalanine. Of the read, only the CDR3 DNA is kept; its 45 bases are in frame from base 1. Per the germline V gene, KGHDR is the CDR1 and SFDVKD is the CDR2. V drops 6 bases and J drops 6 bases, leaving 19 bases in between. The hyperthyroidism patients were 18 to 65 years old and newly diagnosed, with a disease duration of less than 2 months. Patients with other autoimmune diseases, uncontrolled infections, pregnancy or lactation were excluded from the study. Diagnosis relied on clinical symptoms, serum thyroxine, TRAb, thyroid ultrasound and orbital computed tomography. Trizol reagent was used to extract the total RNA, and its quality was then checked on an Agilent 2100 Bioanalyzer. With regard to this clonotype: Its binding antigen is unknown. Base qualities are not at hand, and no much larger clone is one base apart.

For repertoire sequencing, TCR beta CDR3 regions were amplified from RNA transcripts. A first-round RT-PCR used HTBI primers with the Qiagen OneStep RT-PCR kit, followed by a second-round multiplex PCR, size selection and purification. Libraries were sequenced paired-end with 100 bp reads on an Illumina HiSeq2000. Per the authors' processing: SOAPnuke was used for read processing, and reads with adapters, uncalled bases, a mean Phred below 15, or no exact constant-primer or identifier match were discarded. COPE v1.2.5 was used to merge the high-quality paired reads. Unique nucleotide sequences were defined as clonotypes and aligned to IMGT TRB V, D and J references using MiTCR v1.1. The analysis was limited to V-J combinations with a frequency above 0.0001, which together covered approximately 99% of the repertoires. A TCR clonal expansion and chaos score per V-J combination was defined as the ratio of F50 clonal expansion to chaos observed in the TCRdist matrix. Features were reduced by Welch's t-statistics and random forest to around 14 V-J combinations, which fed a naive Bayes classifier. The Morisita-Horn index was used to measure how similar the thyroid and blood repertoires were. The public reads were quality trimmed at Q25 with fastp and then assembled into clones with MiXCR by TCRdb, keeping productive beta chains. Under each unique CDR3 protein, matching rows form one entry showing the most common genes and DNA. TCRdb assigned the V and J calls; the authors' analysis was not used. Across this sample there are 580,000 or so distinct CDR3 sequences, with 35% to 45% seen only once. About 4% of the sample lies in the top ten.

The specimen was peripheral blood or thyroid tissue (not recorded which). The sequence is built from TRBV24-1 and TRBJ1-1; 5 matching bases give a weak D call of TRBD1. This TCR derives from an adult man with Graves' hyperthyroidism. The CDR3 sequence is CATSIRRVGFPEAFF. The nucleotides are TGTGCCACCAGTATTCGCAGGGTAGGGTTCCCTGAAGCTTTCTTT.